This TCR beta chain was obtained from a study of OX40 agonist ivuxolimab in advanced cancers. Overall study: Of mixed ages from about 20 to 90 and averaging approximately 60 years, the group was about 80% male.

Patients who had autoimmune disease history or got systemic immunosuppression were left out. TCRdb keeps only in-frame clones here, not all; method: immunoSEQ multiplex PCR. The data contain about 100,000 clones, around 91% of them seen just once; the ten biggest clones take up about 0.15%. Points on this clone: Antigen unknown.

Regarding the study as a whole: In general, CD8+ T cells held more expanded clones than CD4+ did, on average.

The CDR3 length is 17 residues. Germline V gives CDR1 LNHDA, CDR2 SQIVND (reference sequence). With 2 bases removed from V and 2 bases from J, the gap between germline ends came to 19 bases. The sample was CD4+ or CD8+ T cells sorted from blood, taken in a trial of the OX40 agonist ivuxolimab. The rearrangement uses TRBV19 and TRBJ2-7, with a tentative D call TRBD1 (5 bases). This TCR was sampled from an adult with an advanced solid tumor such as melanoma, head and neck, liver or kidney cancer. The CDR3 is CASSILPPAGIPYEQYF. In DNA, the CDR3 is TGTGCCAGTAGTATACTCCCTCCGGCAGGGATTCCCTACGAGCAGTACTTC.